A selection of T cell receptor beta chains follows, all from one sample in a study of cytomegalovirus exposure and HLA in healthy donors. Measured with immunoSEQ multiplex PCR; TCRdb has only the in-frame clones, and not every one. The sample has over 150,000 clones; roughly three quarters are singletons. Sequenced material: PBMCs. The receptors were sampled from a woman between 45 and 60 years old in good health and CMV-seropositive. The CDR3 runs from the conserved cysteine through the conserved F or W. The order of the fields is clone size, V gene, J gene, CDR3 protein. Expanded clones are given a class, and other clones once, few, many or no size at all.

>few|TRBV5-8|TRBJ1-1
CASSLDTGRAFF
>few|TRBV5-1|TRBJ2-1
CASSLEGAPDSNEQFF
>NA|TRBV19|TRBJ1-1
CASSDGQVHTEAFF
>once|TRBV5-5|TRBJ2-7
CASSPIVGTDTYEQYF
>once|TRBV23-1|TRBJ1-1
CASSHPSTGEWVTEAFF
>NA|TRBV30|TRBJ2-1
CAWSSTGTSGSSYNEQFF
>NA|TRBV30|TRBJ1-1
CAWSLQSEAFF
>NA|TRBV7-2|TRBJ1-4
CASSFGQGSEKLFF
>NA|TRBV7-2|TRBJ2-7
CASSLDGLAGGEQYF
>NA|TRBV30|TRBJ1-2
CAWGGTLSGGYTF
>NA|TRBV6-1|TRBJ1-1
CASSDGLLNTEAFF
>once|TRBV7-2|TRBJ1-6
CASSLSDRYSPLHF
>NA|TRBV19|TRBJ1-6
CASSIPGDYNSPLHF
>NA|TRBV2|TRBJ2-5
CASLKQARETQYF
>few|TRBV5-6|TRBJ1-6
CASSLGQGSYNSPLHF
>NA|TRBV19|TRBJ1-2
CASSPGQGVRWGYTF
>few|TRBV18|TRBJ1-2
CASSAGMGQGMRNYGYTF
>once|TRBV13|TRBJ1-1
CASSIRDTEAFF
>NA|TRBV7-3|TRBJ2-3
CASSPSEITDTQYF
>few|TRBV15|TRBJ1-2
CATSREAGTYGYTF
>few|TRBV27|TRBJ2-3
CASSDPGSTDTQYF
>NA|TRBV5-1|TRBJ2-6
CASSPAVGANGLTF
>few|TRBV4-1|TRBJ2-5
CASSQEGLQETQYF
>NA|TRBV5-4|TRBJ1-1
CASSFGTGGTEAFF
>NA|TRBV12-5|TRBJ2-3
CASNRWGLSTDTQYF
>NA|TRBV5-8|TRBJ1-4
CASSPRVGGNEKLFF
>NA|TRBV7-3|TRBJ2-2
CASSFSTGIPPGELFF
>NA|TRBV5-1|TRBJ1-1
CASSSGTVDTEAFF
>NA|TRBV19|TRBJ1-1
CASSIVGFEAFF
>NA|TRBV6-1|TRBJ2-3
CASHGGGVGDTQYF
>NA|TRBV18|TRBJ2-5
CASSAEYSPETQYF
>few|TRBV2|TRBJ1-6
CASTPRAGNSPLHF
>NA|TRBV9|TRBJ2-7
CASSTTPGGHYEQYF
>NA|TRBV6-1|TRBJ2-3
CASSGSGGYTDTQYF
>once|TRBV28|TRBJ1-2
CASSSAGQGASRDGYTF
>NA|TRBV2|TRBJ1-5
CASSRQNNQPQHF
>NA|TRBV19|TRBJ2-7
CASSSGQESYEQYF
>NA|TRBV28|TRBJ1-1
CASSPDSYLRGAEAFF
>NA|TRBV2|TRBJ2-1
CATPPGGQENEQFF
>NA|TRBV9|TRBJ1-1
CASSARGLNTEAFF
>NA|TRBV19|TRBJ2-1
CASSRRGGNEQFF
>NA|TRBV19|TRBJ1-1
CASSMTKNTEAFF
>NA|TRBV7-9|TRBJ2-7
CASRLSSYEQYF
>NA|TRBV7-2|TRBJ1-2
CASRAGESDYGYTF
>NA|TRBV5-8|TRBJ1-2
CASSLGRPSYGYTF
>NA|TRBV7-2|TRBJ1-2
CASSPLVVLEVGYTF